These T cell receptor beta chains were read from a single sample in a study of human T cells and chemical hapten exposure. TCRdb itself ran the RACE reads through MiXCR, one entry per CDR3 protein. The table has approximately 400,000 distinct CDR3 sequences, about 5.1% seen once. The material sequenced was whole blood, taken in connection with sensitization to the hapten diphenylcyclopropenone (DPC). These receptors were collected from a woman in her fifties or sixties with alopecia areata. Some clones in this sample may be carry-over from other donors' samples. Each CDR3 is given with its conserved first and last residue. Fields, in order: V gene, CDR3 protein.

v_gene: TRBV5-1
CDR3aa: CASSGDAANTEAFF

v_gene: TRBV6-4
CDR3aa: CASKFQENTEAFF

v_gene: TRBV6-2/TRBV6-3
CDR3aa: CASSSNSQTQYF

v_gene: TRBV7-8
CDR3aa: CASSLVVGEKLFF

v_gene: TRBV20-1
CDR3aa: CSARLQGSTNQPQHF

v_gene: TRBV7-6
CDR3aa: CASSSTDSMNTEAFF

v_gene: TRBV6-2/TRBV6-3
CDR3aa: CASTETRVFYEQYF

v_gene: TRBV28
CDR3aa: CASSRNNYGYTF

v_gene: TRBV18
CDR3aa: CASSATPISGNTIYF

v_gene: TRBV29-1
CDR3aa: CSVQDTPNQPQHF

v_gene: TRBV7-2
CDR3aa: CASSLLGREGTDTQYF

v_gene: TRBV10-3
CDR3aa: CAISDAGGNTNEQFF

v_gene: TRBV18
CDR3aa: CASSPLGISGSNEKLFF

v_gene: TRBV12-3/TRBV12-4
CDR3aa: CASSHQLAGGSDTQYF

v_gene: TRBV6-5
CDR3aa: CASSRGGEETQYF

v_gene: TRBV5-5
CDR3aa: CASSLFQRHEQYF

v_gene: TRBV11-3
CDR3aa: CASSLSDSTEAFF

v_gene: TRBV9
CDR3aa: CASSVVTGPGGELFF

v_gene: TRBV20-1
CDR3aa: CSAKRGDMNTEAFF

v_gene: TRBV6-5
CDR3aa: CASSYNMNTEAFF

v_gene: TRBV12-3/TRBV12-4
CDR3aa: CASSLITTRETQYF

v_gene: TRBV29-1
CDR3aa: CSVGGLAGGRYNEQFF

v_gene: TRBV2
CDR3aa: CASSDEGAVTETFF

v_gene: TRBV4-3
CDR3aa: CASRPSDTDTQYF

v_gene: TRBV9
CDR3aa: CASSRGLSTDTQYF

v_gene: TRBV11-2
CDR3aa: CASSLDGQLNTEAFF

v_gene: TRBV14
CDR3aa: CASSHLLAGGEQYF

v_gene: TRBV6-5
CDR3aa: CASRRTRTGDQPQHF

v_gene: TRBV6-1
CDR3aa: CASSEAMSSNQPQHF

v_gene: TRBV20-1
CDR3aa: CSGTSGITSTDTQYF

v_gene: TRBV7-2
CDR3aa: CASSSYRGKLFF

v_gene: TRBV6-2/TRBV6-3
CDR3aa: CASSYRRAYEQYF

v_gene: TRBV6-5
CDR3aa: CASSYLPPGTDITDTQYF

v_gene: TRBV29-1
CDR3aa: CSVTQAGTGATEAFF

v_gene: TRBV12-5
CDR3aa: CASGFKDATTQYF

v_gene: TRBV28
CDR3aa: CASSATGRYQPQHF

v_gene: TRBV4-3
CDR3aa: CASSQDYPTSSGNTIYF

v_gene: TRBV4-1
CDR3aa: CASSPYVDRAGEAFF

v_gene: TRBV28
CDR3aa: CASSLMVGAGGTEAFF

v_gene: TRBV5-1
CDR3aa: CASRKRGNTDTQYF

v_gene: TRBV4-3
CDR3aa: CASSQQGGGSYEQYF

v_gene: TRBV12-3/TRBV12-4
CDR3aa: CASSSPWGIAGELFF

v_gene: TRBV23-1
CDR3aa: CASSQSCMNSYNEQFF

v_gene: TRBV7-8
CDR3aa: CASSLDYLYNEQFF

v_gene: TRBV5-1
CDR3aa: CASWNGRAGDTQYF

v_gene: TRBV28
CDR3aa: CASSPRGQETQYF